The source of this T cell receptor beta chain is a study of cytomegalovirus exposure and HLA in healthy donors. General study findings and limits: Differences between HLA loci emerged in a later analysis of TCR association rates, with DRB1 most and HLA-C fewest.

The PCR employed 60 Vbeta primers together with 13 Jbeta primers. Per the authors' pipeline: An analysis performed later counted roughly 80 million unique TCR beta chains (roughly 9.9 million of them shared). Some clones are missing from TCRdb's copy, which holds only in-frame ones; the method was immunoSEQ multiplex PCR. V, J and clone size derive from that table, while D and trimming were established from the DNA sequence. This table has over 60,000 clones, around 80% appearing once. Worth noting for this clone: The antigen remains undetermined.

Unmatched junction bases numbered 6, after V lost 5 bases and J lost 3 bases. The CDR3 consists of 14 residues. Germline CDR1 is MGHDK and CDR2 is SYGVNS. The chain carries TRBV25-1 and TRBJ1-2; 7 bases agree with TRBD1. This sequence originates from a woman in her 30s in good health and CMV-seropositive. Sequencing was carried out using PBMCs. The CDR3 sequence is CASSQGGQYYGYTF. DNA of the CDR3: TGTGCCAGCAGTCAGGGGGGACAATACTATGGCTACACCTTC.